The 28 T cell receptor beta chains reported below all come from one sample, sequenced in a study of blood T cell repertoires in COVID-19. Here immunoSEQ multiplex PCR was the method, and the copy in TCRdb shows in-frame clones only, minus some. The sample contains a few hundred thousand clones, approximately 90% of which appear only once. Sequencing was carried out using peripheral blood. The receptors here all came from a man between 18 and 29 years old with active or convalescent COVID-19.

V is TRBV3-1 (or the pseudogene TRBV3-2) and J is TRBJ2-3; TRBD2 matches 9 bases. Germline V gene sequence: CDR1 LGHDT, CDR2 YNNKEL (reference sequence). The CDR3 covers 17 residues. Trimming cost V 3 bases and J 3 bases; bases outside gene matches: 10. CDR3 nucleotide sequence: TGTGCCAGCAGCCATGGACTAGCGAAAAAATATACAGATACGCAGTATTTT. Translated: CASSHGLAKKYTDTQYF.

The genes are TRBV7-2 and TRBJ2-1; D is possibly TRBD1 (6 bases). Germline-derived CDR1 and CDR2 are SGHTA and FQGNSA. CDR3 length: 12 amino acids. V was shortened by 6 bases and J by 10 bases, with 13 bases between the two germline ends. CDR3 protein: CASSGTGTEQFF. CDR3 nucleotide sequence: TGTGCCAGCAGTGGAACCGGGACAGAGCAGTTCTTC.

The genes are TRBV5-1 and TRBJ2-5; TRBD2 matches 8 bases. This CDR3 contains 16 residues. Germline CDR1 and CDR2: SGHRS and YFSETQ. V trimming: 2 bases; J trimming: 4 bases; junction bases outside the gene matches: 10. The DNA for the CDR3 is TGCGCCAGCAGCTTCTCCCCAGCGGGGGTTCGAGAGACCCAGTACTTC. Translating it yields CASSFSPAGVRETQYF. Using reference TRBV5-1 and TRBJ2-5 for the parts outside the CDR3, the full variable domain is KAGVTQTPRYLIKTRGQQVTLSCSPISGHRSVSWYQQTPGQGLQFLFEYFSETQRNKGNFPGRFSGRQFSNSRSEMNVSTLELGDSALYLCASSFSPAGVRETQYFGPGTRLLVL.

The count of this clone is one. J is TRBJ2-5 and V is TRBV19, with D possibly being TRBD2 (5 bases). Per germline, CDR1 LNHDA and CDR2 SQIVND (reference sequence). This CDR3 is built from 11 residues. The ends were cut back, 8 bases at V and 2 bases at J, with 6 bases in the middle. This chain's CDR3 is CASAGQETQYF. In DNA, the CDR3 is TGTGCCAGTGCGGGTCAAGAGACCCAGTACTTC. Using reference TRBV19 and TRBJ2-5 for the parts outside the CDR3, the full variable domain is DGGITQSPKYLFRKEGQNVTLSCEQNLNHDAMYWYRQDPGQGLRLIYYSQIVNDFQKGDIAEGYSVSREKKESFPLTVTSAQKNPTAFYLCASAGQETQYFGPGTRLLVL.

The V gene is TRBV9, the J gene TRBJ2-5, with TRBD2 matching over 8 bases. V dropped 3 bases and J dropped 2; count of bases not matched to a gene: 9. Germline V gives CDR1 SGDLS, CDR2 YYNGEE. The CDR3 runs to 16 residues. This chain's CDR3 is CASSGGALAGQETQYF. DNA of the CDR3: TGTGCCAGCAGCGGAGGAGCATTAGCGGGACAAGAGACCCAGTACTTC. Supplemented by reference TRBV9 and TRBJ2-5, the full variable domain reads DSGVTQTPKHLITATGQRVTLRCSPRSGDLSVYWYQQSLDQGLQFLIQYYNGEERAKGNILERFSAQQFPDLHSELNLSSLELGDSALYFCASSGGALAGQETQYFGPGTRLLVL.

This sequence joins TRBV12-3 or TRBV12-4 and TRBJ2-7, with 8 positions matching TRBD1. The CDR3 sequence is 13 residues long. J gave up 2 bases and V 7 bases, and 4 bases lay outside the gene matches. This CDR3 is CASKGTGTYEQYF. The CDR3, as DNA: TGTGCCAGCAAGGGGACAGGCACCTACGAGCAGTACTTC.

This rearrangement joins TRBV10-1 to TRBJ2-2, with D possibly being TRBD1 (5 bases). With 0 bases removed from V and 7 bases from J, the gap between germline ends came to 15 bases. The CDR3 is 16 residues long. Germline V gene sequence: CDR1 WNHNN, CDR2 SYGVQD (reference sequence). The CDR3, as DNA: TGCGCCAGCAGTGAGTCAAACAGGAAATTCGGCGGGGAGCTGTTTTTT. Translating it yields CASSESNRKFGGELFF.

The chain combines TRBV5-8 with TRBJ2-1; the match to TRBD2 covers 12 bases. Losses at the gene ends were 2 bases for V and 5 bases for J; bases not matched to a gene: 8. This CDR3 spans 17 amino acids. CDR1 and CDR2 (germline): SGHTS, YDEGEE. CDR3 region: CASSLGLAGFLDNEQFF. The CDR3 nucleotides read TGTGCCAGCAGCTTAGGACTAGCGGGGTTCTTGGACAATGAGCAGTTCTTC. The full variable domain, rest sourced from reference TRBV5-8 and TRBJ2-1, is EAGVTQSPTHLIKTRGQQATLRCSPISGHTSVYWYQQALGLGLQFLLWYDEGEERNRGNFPPRFSGRQFPNYSSELNVNALELEDSALYLCASSLGLAGFLDNEQFFGPGTRLTVL.

This chain joins TRBV11-3 and TRBJ2-7, with TRBD2 matching over 7 bases. The CDR3 is 14 amino acids. Trimming at V came to 5 bases and at J to 3 bases, leaving 7 bases not matched to a gene. Germline-derived CDR1 and CDR2 are SGHNT and YENEEA. In nucleotides, the CDR3 is TGTGCCAGCAGCCCCCCGGGACTATACTACGAGCAGTACTTC. Translating gives CASSPPGLYYEQYF.

The chain is built from TRBV7-9 and TRBJ2-5; 8 positions agree with TRBD2. This CDR3 spans 14 amino acids. With 6 bases clipped from V and 4 bases from J, the junction kept 7 bases outside the gene matches. Germline CDR1 SEHNR, CDR2 FQNEAQ (reference sequence). The chain's CDR3 is CASRRAGEGETQYF. In nucleotides, the CDR3 is TGTGCCAGCAGAAGAGCGGGAGAGGGAGAGACCCAGTACTTC. Complete variable domain (other parts from reference TRBV7-9 and TRBJ2-5): DTGVSQNPRHKITKRGQNVTFRCDPISEHNRLYWYRQTLGQGPEFLTYFQNEAQLEKSRLLSDRFSAERPKGSFSTLEIQRTEQGDSAMYLCASRRAGEGETQYFGPGTRLLVL.

This chain connects TRBV25-1 to TRBJ1-2, with D unresolved. From germline, CDR1 is MGHDK and CDR2 SYGVNS. The CDR3 consists of 12 residues. V lost 5 bases, J lost 2 bases, and 6 bases lay in between. The DNA for the CDR3 is TGTGCCAGCAGTTGGCAGAACTATGGCTACACCTTC. Protein product: CASSWQNYGYTF.

This chain joins TRBV28 and TRBJ2-7; D is unresolved. Between the trimmed V and J ends, which lost 1 base and 5 bases, there was a span of 15 bases. The CDR3 covers 15 residues. CDR1 and CDR2 (germline): MDHEN, SYDVKM. The CDR3 DNA is TGTGCCAGCAGTTTATCTCCCTCCTTTACGGACGAGCAGTACTTC. Translated, it gives CASSLSPSFTDEQYF.

The V call is TRBV6-1, the J call TRBJ2-5; D gene unclear. Trimming cost V 2 bases and J 5 bases, with 15 bases left between them. CDR3 length: 15 residues. Germline V gene data show CDR1 as MNHNS and CDR2 as SASEGT. CDR3 loop: CASSEFSALRETQYF. The CDR3 DNA reads as TGTGCCAGCAGTGAATTTTCCGCCCTTCGGGAGACCCAGTACTTC.

The V call is TRBV14, the J call TRBJ1-3; TRBD1 agrees at 8 bases. Germline trimming cut 5 bases from V and 4 bases from J; bases unmatched to any gene: 13. Germline V CDR1 and CDR2: SGHDN, FVKESK. The CDR3 has 17 amino acids. The chain's CDR3 is CASSEYMRTGRGNTIYF. CDR3 coding DNA: TGTGCCAGCAGCGAATATATGAGGACAGGGAGAGGAAACACCATATATTTT.

The chain couples TRBV7-3 to TRBJ1-1; the D is unclear. Germline CDR1 is SGHTA and CDR2 is FQGTGA. The CDR3 extends over 13 amino acids. V was pared by 8 bases and J by 1 base, with 11 bases between. As DNA, the CDR3 is TGTGCCAGCCCCCCCCTATCGAACACTGAAGCTTTCTTT. It yields the protein CASPPLSNTEAFF.

This chain uses TRBV6-1 with TRBJ1-1, with TRBD1 identical over 7 bases. Looked up from germline, CDR1 is MNHNS and CDR2 is SASEGT. The CDR3 is made up of 13 amino acids. With 1 base clipped from V and 11 bases from J, the junction kept 7 bases outside the gene matches. CDR3 region: CASSEDHRGLAFF. For the CDR3, the DNA is TGTGCCAGCAGTGAAGACCACAGGGGTTTGGCTTTCTTT.

The V call is TRBV13, the J call TRBJ2-7; 9 nucleotides line up with TRBD1. The CDR3 is 17 amino acids. Losses at the gene ends were 4 bases for V and 7 bases for J; bases not matched to a gene: 17. Germline V gene data show CDR1 as PRHDT and CDR2 as FYEKMQ (reference sequence). The CDR3 reads CASSSPQGQGHPTEQYF. The CDR3 region has the DNA TGTGCCAGCAGCTCGCCCCAAGGACAGGGGCACCCTACGGAGCAGTACTTC.

The V and J genes are TRBV4-1 and TRBJ2-3; D unresolved. The CDR3 totals 13 residues. V was shortened by 2 bases and J by 5 bases, with 8 bases between the two germline ends. CDR1 is MGHRA and CDR2 is YSYEKL in the germline V gene. The CDR3 DNA sequence: TGCGCCAGCAGCCAACCCCTGCGAGATACGCAGTATTTT. Encoded protein: CASSQPLRDTQYF.

This clone was seen many times. This chain connects TRBV6-4 to TRBJ2-3; 10 nucleotides align to TRBD2. The germline gives CDR1 MRHNA, CDR2 SNTAGT. This CDR3 spans 15 amino acids. The junction had 2 bases not matched to a gene; V was cut back by 3 bases and J by 2 bases. The CDR3 sequence is CASSESGGATDTQYF. Written as DNA, the CDR3 is TGTGCCAGCAGTGAGAGCGGGGGGGCCACAGATACGCAGTATTTT.

This sequence joins TRBV7-7 and TRBJ2-2, with 9 bases that match TRBD1. Germline V CDR1 and CDR2: SSHAT, FNYEAQ (reference sequence). V shed 5 bases and J 4 bases; nucleotides not matched to a gene: 8. This CDR3 has 16 residues. The chain's CDR3 is CASSEPTGGPTGELFF. As DNA, the CDR3 is TGTGCCAGCAGCGAACCTACAGGGGGCCCCACCGGGGAGCTGTTTTTT. The complete variable domain, with remaining parts taken from reference TRBV7-7 and TRBJ2-2, reads GAGVSQSPRYKVTKRGQDVTLRCDPISSHATLYWYQQALGQGPEFLTYFNYEAQPDKSGLPSDRFSAERPEGSISTLTIQRTEQRDSAMYRCASSEPTGGPTGELFFGEGSRLTVL.

The chain combines TRBV11-2 with TRBJ2-5, with TRBD2 identical over 8 bases. The CDR3 is 16 residues long. V dropped 3 bases and J dropped 4; count of bases not matched to a gene: 10. Germline assignment: CDR1 SGHAT and CDR2 FQNNGV. DNA for the CDR3: TGTGCCAGCAGCTTTAATAGCGGGGTCGGTGGAGAGACCCAGTACTTC. Encoded protein: CASSFNSGVGGETQYF.

V gene TRBV2 combines with J gene TRBJ2-5, with TRBD2 identical over 7 bases. From germline, CDR1 is SNHLY and CDR2 FYNNEI. After removal of 7 bases from V and 1 base from J, the junction contained 3 bases not matched to a gene. This CDR3 comprises 13 residues. The CDR3 region is CASKGLSQETQYF. The CDR3 DNA sequence: TGTGCCAGCAAGGGACTATCCCAAGAGACCCAGTACTTC.

The chain uses TRBV6-5 and TRBJ2-7; no reliable D call. From germline, CDR1 is MNHEY and CDR2 SVGAGI. The CDR3 is 13 amino acids. V lost 6 bases and J 0 bases, leaving 9 bases between the germline ends. CDR3 sequence: CASRSPRSYEQYF. As DNA, the CDR3 is TGTGCCAGCAGGAGCCCACGCTCCTACGAGCAGTACTTC.

This rearrangement joins TRBV25-1 to TRBJ1-1, with D maybe TRBD1 (6 bases). CDR1 and CDR2 from the germline V gene are MGHDK and SYGVNS. CDR3 length: 15 amino acids. With 1 base removed from V and 6 bases from J, the gap between germline ends came to 15 bases. Written as DNA, the CDR3 is TGTGCCAGCAGTGAATTATTCTTGGGGGCCGCTGAAGCTTTCTTT. Translation: CASSELFLGAAEAFF.

The chain has TRBV2 and TRBJ2-2; 7 bases match TRBD2. V shed 3 bases, J shed 7 bases, and the junction held 11 bases outside the gene matches. The germline V gene has CDR1 SNHLY and CDR2 FYNNEI. The CDR3 runs to 16 residues. CDR3 region: CASSDQAGSTGGELFF. The DNA of the CDR3 is TGTGCCAGCAGTGACCAAGCGGGGTCTACGGGCGGGGAGCTGTTTTTT.

The chain is built from TRBV6-4 and TRBJ2-5; 10 nucleotides align to TRBD1. The CDR3 loop spans 15 amino acids. The V gene's germline CDR1 is MRHNA and CDR2 SNTAGT. V shed 6 bases and J 5 bases; nucleotides not matched to a gene: 9. CDR3 protein: CASRIRDRGWETQYF. Here the CDR3 DNA reads TGTGCCAGCAGGATCCGGGACAGGGGATGGGAGACCCAGTACTTC.

The J gene is TRBJ2-2, the V gene TRBV19; TRBD2 might be the D (5 bases). V gave up 3 bases and J gave up 8 bases, with 16 bases separating them. The CDR3 consists of 15 residues. Germline CDR1 LNHDA, CDR2 SQIVND (reference sequence). The CDR3 loop is CASSIPGIPGGELFF. The CDR3 nucleotides are TGTGCCAGTAGTATCCCCGGGATTCCGGGAGGGGAGCTGTTTTTT.

This clone appeared a few times. This sequence joins TRBV28 and TRBJ1-5; the match to TRBD1 covers 8 bases. CDR1 is MDHEN and CDR2 is SYDVKM in the germline V gene. The length of the CDR3 is 17 residues. The V segment lost 4 bases and the J segment 2 bases; nucleotides outside the gene matches: 10. The CDR3 DNA is TGTGCCAGCAGTTCGATTACAGGGGGAGAACGCAATCAGCCCCAGCATTTT. This sequence encodes CASSSITGGERNQPQHF.